These T cell receptor beta chains were read from a single sample in a study of OX40 agonist ivuxolimab in advanced cancers. The repertoire was sequenced with immunoSEQ multiplex PCR; TCRdb's copy has only in-frame clones and lacks some. Among around 50,000 clones listed, 75% to 90% were seen once. The sample in question was CD4+ or CD8+ T cells sorted from blood, obtained in a trial of the OX40 agonist ivuxolimab. The receptors originated from an adult with an advanced solid tumor such as melanoma, head and neck, liver or kidney cancer. Both conserved end residues are trimmed from each CDR3. Each record gives: V gene, CDR3 protein.

v_gene: TRBV7-2
CDR3aa: ASSLGLTPDTQY

v_gene: TRBV6-1
CDR3aa: ASTPTGGSYEQY

v_gene: TRBV5-6
CDR3aa: ASSFVGGNEKLF

v_gene: TRBV7-6
CDR3aa: ASSLVEGSGNTIY

v_gene: TRBV10-3
CDR3aa: AISGTDHQETQY

v_gene: TRBV11-2
CDR3aa: ASSAAQGIAAQETQY

v_gene: TRBV18
CDR3aa: ASSLLDEQF

v_gene: TRBV7-3
CDR3aa: ASSQTAGGGYEQY

v_gene: TRBV5-6
CDR3aa: ASSFEGGGYT

v_gene: TRBV28
CDR3aa: ASRAGGLVNTEAF

v_gene: TRBV7-9
CDR3aa: ASKGTLGYT

v_gene: TRBV12-5
CDR3aa: ASGLAGKDTEAF

v_gene: TRBV4-1
CDR3aa: ASSQDPPLAVQETQY

v_gene: TRBV27
CDR3aa: ASSLSGPRVPQY

v_gene: TRBV5-6
CDR3aa: ASSFDSYGYT

v_gene: TRBV5-1
CDR3aa: ASSLFQRRTDTQY